This is a list of T cell receptor beta chains from one sample in a study. From the RT-PCR reads, TCRdb called clonotypes with MiXCR, one entry per CDR3 protein. There are about 680,000 distinct CDR3 sequences in the sample; approximately 15% occur only once, and 3% to 4.5% lies in the top ten. The sequencing input was memory CD4+ T cells from blood. Every receptor here comes from a female donor in good health, serving as a healthy control. Both conserved end residues are part of each CDR3. Fields, in order: D gene, J gene, V gene, clone size, CDR3 protein, CDR3 DNA. D genes are given only for firm matches. Rows may omit the clone size; those that give it use once, few, many or a size class.

d_gene: TRBD1
j_gene: TRBJ1-4
v_gene: TRBV5-5
abundance: -
CDR3aa: CASRNGRDSNEKLFF
CDR3nt: TGTGCCAGCAGGAACGGCCGGGACAGCAATGAAAAACTGTTTTTT

d_gene: -
j_gene: TRBJ1-5
v_gene: TRBV18
abundance: -
CDR3aa: CASSPGGMLSNQPQHF
CDR3nt: TGTGCCAGCTCACCTGGCGGGATGCTTAGCAATCAGCCCCAGCATTTT

d_gene: -
j_gene: TRBJ2-1
v_gene: TRBV5-1
abundance: many
CDR3aa: CASSLQSSYNEQFF
CDR3nt: TGCGCCAGCAGCTTACAGAGCTCCTACAATGAGCAGTTCTTC

d_gene: -
j_gene: TRBJ2-1
v_gene: TRBV27
abundance: many
CDR3aa: CASSHQSSYMNEQFF
CDR3nt: TGTGCCAGCAGCCATCAAAGCTCGTATATGAATGAGCAGTTCTTC

d_gene: -
j_gene: TRBJ2-7
v_gene: TRBV2
abundance: -
CDR3aa: CASRQERGNYEQYF
CDR3nt: TGTGCCAGCAGACAGGAAAGGGGGAACTACGAGCAGTACTTC

d_gene: TRBD1
j_gene: TRBJ1-2
v_gene: TRBV4-1
abundance: many
CDR3aa: CASSQAGGLVYGYTF
CDR3nt: TGCGCCAGCAGCCAAGCAGGGGGCTTAGTCTATGGCTACACCTTC

d_gene: -
j_gene: TRBJ2-7
v_gene: TRBV5-1
abundance: many
CDR3aa: CASSPYDSLYEQYF
CDR3nt: TGCGCCAGCAGCCCATATGACTCACTCTACGAGCAGTACTTC

d_gene: -
j_gene: TRBJ1-2
v_gene: TRBV7-2
abundance: few
CDR3aa: CASSATKASQWATGYTF
CDR3nt: TGTGCCAGCAGCGCCACTAAGGCCTCACAGTGGGCAACGGGCTACACCTTC

d_gene: -
j_gene: TRBJ2-7
v_gene: TRBV9
abundance: few
CDR3aa: CASSVGPAYRVYEQYF
CDR3nt: TGTGCCAGCAGCGTGGGACCCGCATACAGAGTCTACGAGCAGTACTTC

d_gene: TRBD1
j_gene: TRBJ1-1
v_gene: TRBV20-1
abundance: few
CDR3aa: CSATGQGDTEAFF
CDR3nt: TGCAGTGCCACGGGACAGGGGGACACTGAAGCTTTCTTT

d_gene: TRBD1
j_gene: TRBJ1-2
v_gene: TRBV7-2
abundance: -
CDR3aa: CASSSRDRETDTF
CDR3nt: TGTGCCAGCAGCTCCCGGGACAGGGAAACCGACACCTTC

d_gene: TRBD1
j_gene: TRBJ1-2
v_gene: TRBV30
abundance: -
CDR3aa: CAWTRQGTSYGYTF
CDR3nt: TGTGCCTGGACCAGACAGGGGACTTCCTATGGCTACACCTTC

d_gene: -
j_gene: TRBJ2-5
v_gene: TRBV21-1
abundance: -
CDR3aa: CASRRPRDSQETQYF
CDR3nt: TGTGCCAGCCGAAGACCTCGGGACAGCCAAGAGACCCAGTACTTC

d_gene: -
j_gene: TRBJ1-4
v_gene: TRBV5-1
abundance: -
CDR3aa: CASSFSGLINEKLFF
CDR3nt: TGCGCCAGCAGCTTTTCAGGATTAATTAATGAAAAACTGTTTTTT

d_gene: -
j_gene: TRBJ1-2
v_gene: TRBV3-1
abundance: few
CDR3aa: CASSPRGRDYHYGYTF
CDR3nt: TGTGCCAGCAGCCCCCGGGGACGGGATTACCACTATGGCTACACCTTC

d_gene: TRBD1
j_gene: TRBJ2-7
v_gene: TRBV7-2
abundance: few
CDR3aa: CASSFTTDRAYEQYF
CDR3nt: TGTGCCAGCAGCTTTACGACGGACAGGGCCTACGAGCAGTACTTC

d_gene: TRBD2
j_gene: TRBJ2-1
v_gene: TRBV9
abundance: few
CDR3aa: CASSVAAGGGNEQFF
CDR3nt: TGTGCCAGCAGCGTAGCGGCGGGAGGGGGTAATGAGCAGTTCTTC

d_gene: TRBD1
j_gene: TRBJ1-6
v_gene: TRBV4-1
abundance: -
CDR3aa: CASSQAGQGGKSPLHF
CDR3nt: TGCGCCAGCAGCCAGGCGGGACAGGGTGGGAAATCACCCCTCCACTTT

d_gene: -
j_gene: TRBJ2-3
v_gene: TRBV3-1
abundance: few
CDR3aa: CASSYSLFTDTQYF
CDR3nt: TGTGCCAGCAGCTACAGTCTCTTCACAGATACGCAGTATTTT

d_gene: -
j_gene: TRBJ1-2
v_gene: TRBV7-2
abundance: many
CDR3aa: CASSLPSGGYTF
CDR3nt: TGTGCCAGCAGCTTACCCAGTGGTGGCTACACCTTC

d_gene: -
j_gene: TRBJ2-3
v_gene: TRBV12-3/TRBV12-4
abundance: many
CDR3aa: CASSLWTDTQYF
CDR3nt: TGTGCCAGCAGTCTCTGGACTGATACGCAGTATTTT

d_gene: -
j_gene: TRBJ1-5
v_gene: TRBV27
abundance: many
CDR3aa: CASSRDAGQPQHF
CDR3nt: TGTGCCAGCAGTCGCGACGCGGGGCAGCCCCAGCATTTT

d_gene: -
j_gene: TRBJ1-1
v_gene: TRBV9
abundance: -
CDR3aa: CASSVARGSEAFF
CDR3nt: TGTGCCAGCAGCGTAGCGCGAGGAAGCGAAGCTTTCTTT

d_gene: -
j_gene: TRBJ1-2
v_gene: TRBV2
abundance: few
CDR3aa: CASTPQTGPNYGYTF
CDR3nt: TGTGCCAGCACCCCCCAGACAGGCCCTAACTATGGCTACACCTTC

d_gene: TRBD2
j_gene: TRBJ2-2
v_gene: TRBV20-1
abundance: few
CDR3aa: CSARPSGSWAGELFF
CDR3nt: TGCAGTGCTAGACCGAGCGGGAGCTGGGCCGGGGAGCTGTTTTTT

d_gene: -
j_gene: TRBJ2-1
v_gene: TRBV6-1
abundance: few
CDR3aa: CASSEAHRGEQFF
CDR3nt: TGTGCCAGCAGTGAAGCCCACCGAGGGGAGCAGTTCTTC

d_gene: -
j_gene: TRBJ2-3
v_gene: TRBV6-5
abundance: many
CDR3aa: CASRGWDLLRDTQYF
CDR3nt: TGTGCCAGCAGGGGTTGGGACCTCTTGAGGGATACGCAGTATTTT